This T cell receptor beta chain was recorded in a study of blood T cell repertoires in COVID-19. About the research overall: Whether acute or convalescent, the COVID-19 samples came from the United States, Italy and Spain. PBMCs, B-cell-depleted T cells, or T cells provided the cDNA or gDNA that made up the material.

Germline V gene lookup returns CDR1 LNHDA and CDR2 SQIVND (reference sequence). With 7 bases removed from V and 4 bases from J, the gap between germline ends came to 10 bases. There are 12 residues in the CDR3. How the authors handled the data: Amplifying reference gene primers gave estimates of nucleated cell counts. The protocol was immunoSEQ multiplex PCR, while the TCRdb copy is restricted to in-frame clones and leaves out a portion. That table gives V, J and clone size, and the DNA gave D and trimming. Seen here are about 48,000 clones, roughly 85% observed once, and the top ten hold about 3.2%.

The J gene is TRBJ1-1, the V gene TRBV19; D unresolved. The sample was peripheral blood. This sequence originates from a woman of 80 years or more with acute or convalescent COVID-19. The CDR3 nucleotides are TGTGCCAGTAATAGCGGTCCCACTGAAGCTTTCTTT. Translating it yields CASNSGPTEAFF.